The rows below give T cell receptor beta chains drawn from one sample of a study of T cell responses to AZD1222 COVID-19 vaccine. Assay used: immunoSEQ multiplex PCR; TCRdb lists only in-frame clones, some missing. The sample includes 200,000 to 250,000 clones, roughly 91% of them seen just once. The source material was peripheral blood, sampled on day 0 of MenACWY control vaccination. These receptors were taken from an adult in good health. Both conserved end residues are part of each CDR3. The order of the fields is V gene, clone size, D gene, J gene, CDR3 protein, CDR3 DNA. The D gene is left open where the match is weak. Where a row states a size, it is once, few, many or the class of an expanded clone; other rows omit it.

>TRBV18|.|TRBD1|TRBJ2-2
CASSQTGARTGELFF
TGTGCCAGCTCACAGACAGGGGCCCGTACCGGGGAGCTGTTTTTT
>TRBV11-2|.|TRBD2|TRBJ2-7
CASRLGVGTSGSSSYEQYF
TGTGCCAGCAGATTAGGGGTCGGGACTAGCGGATCAAGCTCCTACGAGCAGTACTTC
>TRBV3-1/TRBV3-2|few|.|TRBJ1-2
CASSRLRMGDYGYTF
TGTGCCAGCAGCCGCCTGCGTATGGGGGACTATGGCTACACCTTC
>TRBV5-6|.|.|TRBJ1-1
CASSTGMNTEAFF
TGTGCCAGCAGTACAGGTATGAACACTGAAGCTTTCTTT
>TRBV11-2|.|.|TRBJ1-2
CASSLRRGYGYTF
TGTGCCAGCAGCTTAAGGCGGGGCTATGGCTACACCTTC
>TRBV30|once|.|TRBJ1-5
CAWNTGSNQPQHF
TGTGCCTGGAACACAGGTAGCAATCAGCCCCAGCATTTT
>TRBV20-1|few|TRBD2|TRBJ2-1
CSAGRVNEQFF
TGCAGTGCTGGGAGGGTTAATGAGCAGTTCTTC
>TRBV7-2|.|.|TRBJ2-4
CASSWSIDSTIPKNIQYF
TGTGCCAGCAGCTGGTCGATAGATTCCACAATCCCCAAAAACATTCAGTACTTC
>TRBV7-8|.|.|TRBJ2-3
CASSLGGTQYF
TGTGCCAGCAGCTTAGGGGGTACGCAGTATTTT
>TRBV4-1|.|.|TRBJ1-3
CASSQDPGSGNTIYF
TGCGCCAGCAGCCAAGATCCGGGGTCTGGAAACACCATATATTTT
>TRBV5-1|.|TRBD1|TRBJ1-1
CASSRTGGRTEAFF
TGCGCCAGCAGTCGGACAGGGGGCCGCACTGAAGCTTTCTTT
>TRBV7-2|.|TRBD2|TRBJ2-1
CASREATSGSYNEQFF
TGTGCCAGCAGGGAAGCTACTAGCGGTAGTTACAATGAGCAGTTCTTC
>TRBV6-5|.|.|TRBJ1-6
CASSYTQGRDSPLHF
TGTGCCAGCAGTTACACGCAGGGGCGGGATTCACCCCTCCACTTT
>TRBV4-3|few|.|TRBJ2-3
CASSQASGTLTDTQYF
TGCGCCAGCAGCCAAGCGTCCGGGACTCTCACAGATACGCAGTATTTT
>TRBV20-1|.|.|TRBJ2-5
CSAEQETQYF
TGCAGTGCAGAGCAAGAGACCCAGTACTTC
>TRBV9|.|TRBD1|TRBJ2-2
CASSVGTANTGELFF
TGTGCCAGCAGCGTGGGGACAGCGAACACCGGGGAGCTGTTTTTT
>TRBV29-1|.|.|TRBJ1-4
CSAWTRAREKLFF
TGCAGCGCGTGGACCCGAGCGAGGGAAAAACTGTTTTTT
>TRBV4-1|.|TRBD2|TRBJ2-5
CASSQVGLAGVETQYF
TGCGCCAGCAGCCAAGTGGGACTAGCGGGGGTGGAGACCCAGTACTTC
>TRBV27|.|TRBD1|TRBJ1-6
CASTRGNSPLHF
TGTGCCAGCACCAGGGGGAATTCACCCCTCCACTTT
>TRBV7-2|.|TRBD1|TRBJ2-5
CASSADRVETQYF
TGTGCCAGCAGCGCCGACAGGGTTGAGACCCAGTACTTC
>TRBV3-1/TRBV3-2|.|TRBD1|TRBJ1-4
CASSPGQGREKLFF
TGTGCCAGCAGCCCCGGACAGGGGCGAGAAAAACTGTTTTTT
>TRBV29-1|.|.|TRBJ1-5
CSVLTTGHNQPQHF
TGCAGCGTTCTGACAACAGGGCACAATCAGCCCCAGCATTTT
>TRBV19|.|.|TRBJ2-2
CASSMAGAGELFF
TGTGCCAGTAGTATGGCGGGCGCCGGGGAGCTGTTTTTT
>TRBV7-6|.|.|TRBJ1-1
CASSQGQNTEAFF
TGTGCCAGCAGCCAGGGCCAGAACACTGAAGCTTTCTTT
>TRBV6-2/TRBV6-3|.|.|TRBJ1-1
CASSYLNTEAFF
TGTGCCAGCAGTTACCTGAACACTGAAGCTTTCTTT
>TRBV27|.|.|TRBJ1-4
CASRPGVANEKLFF
TGTGCCAGCAGACCGGGGGTGGCTAATGAAAAACTGTTTTTT
>TRBV10-3|once|.|TRBJ2-1
CAISESTGHEQFF
TGTGCCATCAGTGAGTCGACCGGTCATGAGCAGTTCTTC
>TRBV27|.|.|TRBJ1-2
CASSSHGRPGYTF
TGTGCCAGCAGTTCACATGGTCGGCCTGGCTACACCTTC
>TRBV11-2|.|.|TRBJ1-2
CASTEISNYGYTF
TGTGCCAGCACGGAGATTTCTAACTATGGCTACACCTTC
>TRBV30|.|TRBD1|TRBJ1-4
CAWSRQGATEKLFF
TGTGCCTGGAGTCGTCAGGGGGCGACTGAAAAACTGTTTTTT
>TRBV6-5|.|TRBD1|TRBJ1-2
CASSYSGQGRIDGYTF
TGTGCCAGCAGTTACTCTGGACAGGGGCGAATCGATGGCTACACCTTC
>TRBV7-9|.|.|TRBJ1-2
CASSSQRGDYGYTF
TGTGCCAGCAGCTCGCAACGGGGTGACTATGGCTACACCTTC
>TRBV30|.|.|TRBJ1-1
CAWSVMQGSEAFF
TGTGCCTGGAGTGTAATGCAGGGTAGTGAAGCTTTCTTT
>TRBV4-1|.|.|TRBJ1-1
CASSQGTEGRRNTEAFF
TGCGCCAGCAGCCAAGGGACCGAGGGGCGAAGGAACACTGAAGCTTTCTTT
>TRBV9|.|TRBD1|TRBJ2-5
CASADRVNGETQYF
TGTGCCAGCGCTGACAGGGTAAACGGGGAGACCCAGTACTTC
>TRBV6-5|.|.|TRBJ2-1
CASSFGRGLYNEQFF
TGTGCCAGTAGTTTTGGGCGGGGGCTCTACAATGAGCAGTTCTTC
>TRBV7-2|.|.|TRBJ2-5
CASSLRSRTALYQETQYF
TGTGCCAGCAGCTTAAGGAGCCGGACAGCTTTGTACCAAGAGACCCAGTACTTC
>TRBV5-1|.|.|TRBJ1-5
CASPYVRGHQPQHF
TGCGCCAGCCCCTACGTCCGGGGGCATCAGCCCCAGCATTTT
>TRBV7-2|.|TRBD1|TRBJ1-2
CASSYGQGARGYTF
TGTGCCAGCAGCTACGGACAGGGGGCCCGTGGCTACACCTTC
>TRBV2|once|.|TRBJ2-7
CASSFGPYEQYF
TGTGCCAGCAGCTTTGGGCCCTACGAGCAGTACTTC
>TRBV28|.|.|TRBJ2-1
CASSRPEFNEQFF
TGTGCCAGCAGTCGCCCGGAATTCAATGAGCAGTTCTTC
>TRBV11-3|.|.|TRBJ1-6
CASSLQPDSPLHF
TGTGCCAGCAGCTTACAACCGGATTCACCCCTCCACTTT
>TRBV7-2|.|TRBD1|TRBJ1-3
CASSFDRGSGNTIYF
TGTGCCAGCAGCTTCGACAGGGGCTCTGGAAACACCATATATTTT
>TRBV5-4|.|TRBD1|TRBJ1-1
CASSVAGTGLPRTRSEAFF
TGTGCCAGCAGCGTAGCCGGGACAGGGCTCCCCCGAACTCGCTCTGAAGCTTTCTTT
>TRBV18|.|TRBD1|TRBJ1-1
CASSPNQGAETEAFF
TGTGCCAGCTCACCAAACCAGGGGGCGGAAACTGAAGCTTTCTTT
>TRBV2|.|.|TRBJ1-1
CASSSTGTKNTEAFF
TGTGCCAGCAGTTCAACCGGGACGAAGAACACTGAAGCTTTCTTT
>TRBV3-1/TRBV3-2|few|TRBD1|TRBJ1-1
CASRTGVPNTEAFF
TGTGCCAGCAGGACAGGGGTCCCGAACACTGAAGCTTTCTTT
>TRBV28|.|.|TRBJ1-5
CASSPTDQPQHF
TGTGCCAGCAGTCCCACAGATCAGCCCCAGCATTTT
>TRBV5-6|.|.|TRBJ2-5
CASSRGHPQETQYF
TGTGCCAGCAGCCGAGGACACCCGCAAGAGACCCAGTACTTC
>TRBV28|.|.|TRBJ1-6
CASSLRGVNSPLHF
TGTGCCAGCAGTTTACGAGGGGTTAATTCACCCCTCCACTTT